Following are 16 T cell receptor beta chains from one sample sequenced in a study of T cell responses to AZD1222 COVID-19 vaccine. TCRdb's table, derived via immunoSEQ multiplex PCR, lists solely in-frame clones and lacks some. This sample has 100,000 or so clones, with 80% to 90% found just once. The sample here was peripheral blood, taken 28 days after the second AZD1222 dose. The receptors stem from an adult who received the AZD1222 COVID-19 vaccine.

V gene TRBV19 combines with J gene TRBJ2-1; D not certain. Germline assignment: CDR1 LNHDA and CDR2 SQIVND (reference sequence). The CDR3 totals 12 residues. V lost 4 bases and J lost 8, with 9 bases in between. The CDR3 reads CASSNLADEQFF. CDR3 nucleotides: TGTGCCAGTAGTAATCTCGCTGATGAGCAGTTCTTC. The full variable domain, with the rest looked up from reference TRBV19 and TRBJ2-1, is DGGITQSPKYLFRKEGQNVTLSCEQNLNHDAMYWYRQDPGQGLRLIYYSQIVNDFQKGDIAEGYSVSREKKESFPLTVTSAQKNPTAFYLCASSNLADEQFFGPGTRLTVL.

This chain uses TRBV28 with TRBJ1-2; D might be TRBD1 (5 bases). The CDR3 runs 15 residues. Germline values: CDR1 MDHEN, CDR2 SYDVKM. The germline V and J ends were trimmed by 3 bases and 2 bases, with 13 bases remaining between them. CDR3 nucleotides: TGTGCCAGCAGTTTTGGGCAGGGTGGAAACTATGGCTACACCTTC. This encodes CASSFGQGGNYGYTF.

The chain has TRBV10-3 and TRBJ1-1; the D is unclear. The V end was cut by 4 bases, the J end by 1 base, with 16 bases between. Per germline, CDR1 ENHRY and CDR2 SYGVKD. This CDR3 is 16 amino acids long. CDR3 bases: TGTGCCATCAGTGCCATTTTAGGAGGATCGAACACTGAAGCTTTCTTT. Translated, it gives CAISAILGGSNTEAFF.

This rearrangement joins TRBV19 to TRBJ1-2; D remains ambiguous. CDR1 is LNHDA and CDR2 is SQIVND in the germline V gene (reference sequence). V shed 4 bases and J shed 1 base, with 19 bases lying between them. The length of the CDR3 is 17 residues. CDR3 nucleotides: TGTGCCAGTAGTACCACGGGCCGCATCTATCTTAACTATGGCTACACCTTC. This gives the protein CASSTTGRIYLNYGYTF.

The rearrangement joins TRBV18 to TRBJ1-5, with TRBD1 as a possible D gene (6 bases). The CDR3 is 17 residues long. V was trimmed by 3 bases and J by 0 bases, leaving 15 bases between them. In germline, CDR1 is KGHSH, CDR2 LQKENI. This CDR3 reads CASSPGGQYYSNQPQHF. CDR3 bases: TGTGCCAGCTCACCGGGGGGGCAGTATTATAGCAATCAGCCCCAGCATTTT.

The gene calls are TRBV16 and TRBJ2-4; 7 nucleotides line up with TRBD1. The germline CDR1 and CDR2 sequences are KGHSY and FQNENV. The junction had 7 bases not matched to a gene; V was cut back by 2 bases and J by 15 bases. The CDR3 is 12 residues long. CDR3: CASSQDRAQRYF. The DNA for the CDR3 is TGTGCCAGCAGCCAAGACAGGGCCCAGCGGTACTTC. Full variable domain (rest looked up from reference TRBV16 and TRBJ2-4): GEEVAQTPKHLVRGEGQKAKLYCAPIKGHSYVFWYQQVLKNEFKFLISFQNENVFDETGMPKERFSAKCLPNSPCSLEIQATKLEDSAVYFCASSQDRAQRYFGAGTRLSVL.

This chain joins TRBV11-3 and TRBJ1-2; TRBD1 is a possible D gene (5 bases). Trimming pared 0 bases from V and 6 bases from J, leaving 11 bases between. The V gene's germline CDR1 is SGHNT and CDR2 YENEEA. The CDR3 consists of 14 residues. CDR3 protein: CASSLDGAGNGYTF. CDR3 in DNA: TGTGCCAGCAGCTTAGATGGGGCAGGGAATGGCTACACCTTC.

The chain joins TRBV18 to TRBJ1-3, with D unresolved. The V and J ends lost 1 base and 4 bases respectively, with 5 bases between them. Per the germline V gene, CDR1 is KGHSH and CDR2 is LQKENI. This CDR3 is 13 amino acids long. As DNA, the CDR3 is TGTGCCAGCTCACCACTATCCGGAAACACCATATATTTT. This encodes CASSPLSGNTIYF.

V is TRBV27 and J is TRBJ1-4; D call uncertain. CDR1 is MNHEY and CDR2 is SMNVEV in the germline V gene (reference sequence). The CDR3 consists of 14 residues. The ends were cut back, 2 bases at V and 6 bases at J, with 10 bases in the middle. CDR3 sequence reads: CASSLGRLDEKLFF. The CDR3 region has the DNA TGTGCCAGCAGTTTAGGCCGGTTGGATGAAAAACTGTTTTTT.

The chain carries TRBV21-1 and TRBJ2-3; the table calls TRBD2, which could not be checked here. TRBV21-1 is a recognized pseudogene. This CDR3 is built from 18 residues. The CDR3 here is CASSSGTSGGTSTDTQYF. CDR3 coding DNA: TGTGCCAGCAGCTCAGGGACTAGCGGGGGGACTTCCACAGATACGCAGTATTTT.

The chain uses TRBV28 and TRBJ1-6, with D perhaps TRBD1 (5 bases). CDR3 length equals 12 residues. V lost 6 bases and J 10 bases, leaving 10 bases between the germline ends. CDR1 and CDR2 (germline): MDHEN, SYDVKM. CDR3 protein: CASRAGGSPLHF. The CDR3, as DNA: TGTGCCAGCAGGGCGGGGGGATCACCCCTCCACTTT. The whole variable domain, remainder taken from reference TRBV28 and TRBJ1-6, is DVKVTQSSRYLVKRTGEKVFLECVQDMDHENMFWYRQDPGLGLRLIYFSYDVKMKEKGDIPEGYSVSREKKERFSLILESASTNQTSMYLCASRAGGSPLHFGNGTRLTVT.

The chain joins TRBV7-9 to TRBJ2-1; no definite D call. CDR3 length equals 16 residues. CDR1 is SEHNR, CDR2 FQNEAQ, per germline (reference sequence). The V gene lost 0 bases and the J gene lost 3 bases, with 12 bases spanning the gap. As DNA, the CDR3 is TGTGCCAGCAGCTTAGCGCCTCGCCATAACTACAATGAGCAGTTCTTC. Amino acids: CASSLAPRHNYNEQFF. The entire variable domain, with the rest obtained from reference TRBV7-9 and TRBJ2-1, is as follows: DTGVSQNPRHKITKRGQNVTFRCDPISEHNRLYWYRQTLGQGPEFLTYFQNEAQLEKSRLLSDRFSAERPKGSFSTLEIQRTEQGDSAMYLCASSLAPRHNYNEQFFGPGTRLTVL.

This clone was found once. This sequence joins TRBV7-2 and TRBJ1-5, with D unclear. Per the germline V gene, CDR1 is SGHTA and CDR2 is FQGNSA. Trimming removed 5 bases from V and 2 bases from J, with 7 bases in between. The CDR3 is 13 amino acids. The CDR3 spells CASSPNRNQPQHF. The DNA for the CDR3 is TGTGCCAGCAGCCCCAATCGCAATCAGCCCCAGCATTTT.

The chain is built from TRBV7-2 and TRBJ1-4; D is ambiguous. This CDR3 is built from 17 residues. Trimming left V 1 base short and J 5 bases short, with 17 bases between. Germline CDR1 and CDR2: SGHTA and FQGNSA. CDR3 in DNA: TGTGCCAGCAGCTTAGGTCGGTTAAGGCTCGGGAATGAAAAACTGTTTTTT. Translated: CASSLGRLRLGNEKLFF.

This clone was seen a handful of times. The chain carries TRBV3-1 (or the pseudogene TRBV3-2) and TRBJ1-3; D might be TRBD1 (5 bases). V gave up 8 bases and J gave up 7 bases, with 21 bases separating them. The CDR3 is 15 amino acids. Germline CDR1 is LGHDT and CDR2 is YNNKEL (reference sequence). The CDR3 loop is CASALGGESSNTIYF. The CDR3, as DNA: TGTGCCAGCGCTTTGGGGGGAGAAAGCTCGAACACCATATATTTT.

Written as DNA, the CDR3 is TGTGCCAGTAAACGACTAGCGGCTAGCACAGATACGCAGTATTTT. Translating it yields CASKRLAASTDTQYF. This chain connects TRBV19 to TRBJ2-3; 9 bases align to TRBD2. This CDR3 is built from 15 residues. V gave up 7 bases and J gave up 0 bases; unmatched junction bases: 5. Looked up from germline, CDR1 is LNHDA and CDR2 is SQIVND (reference sequence). The full variable domain, completed using reference TRBV19 and TRBJ2-3, is DGGITQSPKYLFRKEGQNVTLSCEQNLNHDAMYWYRQDPGQGLRLIYYSQIVNDFQKGDIAEGYSVSREKKESFPLTVTSAQKNPTAFYLCASKRLAASTDTQYFGPGTRLTVL.